The T cell receptor (beta chain) described here comes from a study of blood T cell repertoires in COVID-19. Across the study: Donors in the United States, Italy and Spain gave samples during acute or convalescent COVID-19. The cDNA or gDNA used as material had been derived from T cells, B-cell-depleted T cells, or PBMCs.

Original analysis: Amplification with reference gene primers provided the estimates of nucleated cell counts. The data were produced by immunoSEQ multiplex PCR, yet TCRdb's version contains in-frame clones alone and is incomplete. V, J and clone size were drawn from that table, and D and trimming were deduced from the DNA. Here the sample spans fewer than 200,000 clones, approximately 80% being singletons. The V gene lost 4 bases and the J gene lost 0 bases, with 16 bases spanning the gap. The CDR3 length is 16 residues. Germline V gene lookup returns CDR1 SQVTM and CDR2 ANQGSEA. The chain couples TRBV29-1 to TRBJ2-1, with D uncertain. Sequencing was carried out using peripheral blood. The clonotype was recovered from a human donor in a cohort sampled during active COVID-19. CDR3 protein: CSVGSRFTSSYNEQFF. CDR3 bases: TGCAGCGTTGGGTCCCGATTTACGAGCTCCTACAATGAGCAGTTCTTC.